The text below deals with one T cell receptor beta chain. The antigen is undetermined. Profiled with immunoSEQ multiplex PCR; TCRdb holds only in-frame clones, not every one. This sample has more than 70,000 clones, with around 90% found just once. This sample was included in a study of T cell responses to AZD1222 COVID-19 vaccine. Study findings and constraints: At baseline, seropositivity was found in only a handful of AZD1222 recipients. Donors were chiefly white British, with a greater number of females, and clonal diversity was perhaps underestimated. Dominant at 160-218 and 743-854, vaccine-associated CD4 TCRs also spanned spike.

Samples with a second dose at about 4 or about 12 weeks were pooled together. This sample comprised peripheral blood, obtained 28 days after the second AZD1222 dose. This sequence originates from an adult who received the AZD1222 COVID-19 vaccine.

The DNA for the CDR3 is TGTGCCTGGAGTGTAAAACTAGCGGGAGCTTACAATGAGCAGTTCTTC. This sequence encodes CAWSVKLAGAYNEQFF. The chain carries TRBV30 and TRBJ2-1; 11 bases are a match to TRBD2. The germline V gene has CDR1 GTSNPN and CDR2 SVGIG (reference sequence). The CDR3 is made up of 16 amino acids. Trimming cost V 0 bases and J 4 bases; bases outside gene matches: 5.